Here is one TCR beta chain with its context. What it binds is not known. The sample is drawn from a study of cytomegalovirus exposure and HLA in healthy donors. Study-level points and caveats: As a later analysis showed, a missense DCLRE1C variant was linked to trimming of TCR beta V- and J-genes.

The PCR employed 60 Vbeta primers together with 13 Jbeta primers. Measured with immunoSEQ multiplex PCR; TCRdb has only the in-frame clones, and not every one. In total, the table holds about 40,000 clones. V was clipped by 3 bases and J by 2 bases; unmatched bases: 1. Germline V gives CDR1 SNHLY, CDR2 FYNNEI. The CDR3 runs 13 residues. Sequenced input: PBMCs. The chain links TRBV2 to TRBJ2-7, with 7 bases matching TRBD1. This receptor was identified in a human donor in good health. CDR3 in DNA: TGTGCCAGCAGTGAGGACAGGACCTACGAGCAGTACTTC. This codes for CASSEDRTYEQYF.